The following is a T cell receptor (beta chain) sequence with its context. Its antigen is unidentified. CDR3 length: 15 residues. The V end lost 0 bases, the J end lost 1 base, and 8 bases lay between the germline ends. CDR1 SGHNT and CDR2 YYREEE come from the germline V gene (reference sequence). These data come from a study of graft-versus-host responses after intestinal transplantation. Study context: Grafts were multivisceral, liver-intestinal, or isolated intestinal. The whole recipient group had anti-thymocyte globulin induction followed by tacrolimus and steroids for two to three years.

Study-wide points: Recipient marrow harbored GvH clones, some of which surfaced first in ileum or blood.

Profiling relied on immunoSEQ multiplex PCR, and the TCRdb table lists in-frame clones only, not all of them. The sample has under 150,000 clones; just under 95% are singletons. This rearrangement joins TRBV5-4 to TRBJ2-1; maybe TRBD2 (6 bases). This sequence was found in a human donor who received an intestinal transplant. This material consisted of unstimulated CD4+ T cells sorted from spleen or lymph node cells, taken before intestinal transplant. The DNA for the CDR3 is TGTGCCAGCAGCTTGGAGACTAGATCCTACAATGAGCAGTTCTTC. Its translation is CASSLETRSYNEQFF.